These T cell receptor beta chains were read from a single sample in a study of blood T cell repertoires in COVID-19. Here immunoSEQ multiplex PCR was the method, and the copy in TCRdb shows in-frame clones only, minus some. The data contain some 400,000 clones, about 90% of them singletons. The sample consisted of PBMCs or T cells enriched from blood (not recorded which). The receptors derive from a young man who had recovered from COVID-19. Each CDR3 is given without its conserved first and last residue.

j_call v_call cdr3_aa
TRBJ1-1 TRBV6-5 ASTETAPRGEAF
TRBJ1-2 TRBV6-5 AGGSANYGYT
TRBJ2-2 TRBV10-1 ASSEVRGGDTGELF
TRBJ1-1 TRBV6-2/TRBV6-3 ASSYLPGQMNTEAF
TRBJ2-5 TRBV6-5 ASSWTVQETQY
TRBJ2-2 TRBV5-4 ASSLDRTAGELF
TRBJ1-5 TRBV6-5 ASLRRDRDNQPQH
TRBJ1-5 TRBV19 ASSILVGVSNQPQH
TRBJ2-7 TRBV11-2 ASSSRPNREYEQY
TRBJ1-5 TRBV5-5 ASSKGQRSNQPQH
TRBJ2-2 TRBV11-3 ASSPGTSGGNTGELF
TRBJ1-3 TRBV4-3 ASSNRQGANSGNTIY
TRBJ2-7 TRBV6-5 ASRKTSGGDEQY
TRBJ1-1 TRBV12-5 ASGLTIPGTEAF
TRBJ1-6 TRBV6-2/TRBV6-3 ASSPRDRINSPLH
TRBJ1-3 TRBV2 ATGRFRSGNTIY
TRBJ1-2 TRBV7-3 ASSLSGLGTRGGTNYGYT
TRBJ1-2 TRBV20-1 SVTANYGYT
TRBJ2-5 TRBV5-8 ASSFGLAAQETQY
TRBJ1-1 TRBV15 ATSRGQGDTEAF
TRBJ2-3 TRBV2 ASSPDRVLGVAQY
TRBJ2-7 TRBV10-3 AISEGAFEQY
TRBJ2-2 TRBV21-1 ASRGQSNTGELF
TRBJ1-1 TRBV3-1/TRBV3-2 ASSYGGGPEAF
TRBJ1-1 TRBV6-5 ASSTGRGNTEAF
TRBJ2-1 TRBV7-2 ASSSQDRAYNEQF
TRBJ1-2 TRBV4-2 ASSQELRGDYGYT
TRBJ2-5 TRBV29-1 SGDQGGETQY
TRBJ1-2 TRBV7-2 ASRRQGGPWGYT
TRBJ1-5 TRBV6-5 ASRLDGRRGQPQH
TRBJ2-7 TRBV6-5 ASRGVPREQY
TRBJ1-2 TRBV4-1 ASSRHMLAYGYT
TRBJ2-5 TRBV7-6 ASSPRQGPETQY
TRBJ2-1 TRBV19 ASSPRLARYNEQF
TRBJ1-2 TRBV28 ASKGGTEIYGYT
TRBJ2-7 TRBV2 ASRASGVSYEQY
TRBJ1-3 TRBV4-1 ASSQVTGNTIY
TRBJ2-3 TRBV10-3 AISVRGSIDTQY
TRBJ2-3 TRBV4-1 ASSQDRGNHLRDTQY
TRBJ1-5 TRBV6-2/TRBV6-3 ASSTTTGILAGQPQH